A single sample is the source of the 21 T cell receptor beta chains below, sequenced in a study of cytomegalovirus exposure and HLA in healthy donors. The PCR was carried out with 60 Vbeta primers and 13 Jbeta primers. Data came from immunoSEQ multiplex PCR; TCRdb stores just in-frame clones and leaves some out. The table lists 150,000 to 180,000 clones, 74% of them singletons. Specimen: PBMCs. The source is a young man in good health and CMV-seronegative.

The chain is built from TRBV27 and TRBJ1-6; 9 bases fit TRBD1. Losses at the gene ends were 0 bases for V and 10 bases for J; bases not matched to a gene: 4. Germline values: CDR1 MNHEY, CDR2 SMNVEV (reference sequence). The length of the CDR3 is 15 residues. In DNA form, the CDR3 reads TGTGCCAGCAGTTTATCACCAACAGGGGGCTCACCCCTCCACTTT. As protein: CASSLSPTGGSPLHF.

In DNA form, the CDR3 reads TGTGCCAGCAGCTCAGCGGGACAGTTGGACTATGGCTACACCTTC. Translation gives CASSSAGQLDYGYTF. The chain combines TRBV7-9 with TRBJ1-2; 7 bases line up with TRBD1. Germline V gene lookup returns CDR1 SEHNR and CDR2 FQNEAQ (reference sequence). CDR3 length equals 15 residues. Trimming at V came to 4 bases and at J to 3 bases, leaving 8 bases not matched to a gene.

The V gene is TRBV30, the J gene TRBJ1-5; 7 positions agree with TRBD1. V lost 1 base, J lost 4 bases, and 4 bases stayed unmatched. The CDR3 covers 14 residues. Germline V CDR1 and CDR2: GTSNPN, SVGIG (reference sequence). CDR3 protein: CAWSAGTVNQPQHF. The CDR3 nucleotides are TGTGCCTGGAGTGCCGGGACAGTTAATCAGCCCCAGCATTTT.

J is TRBJ2-5 and V is TRBV15; D gene unclear. The J call could be wrong; TRBJ2-7 is a better fit for the DNA end. Germline V gene lookup returns CDR1 LNHNV and CDR2 YYDKDF (reference sequence). CDR3 length: 15 amino acids. In DNA form, the CDR3 reads TGTGCCACCAGCAGCAGTGGCGGAGAATCCCTCGAGCAGTACTTC. Translation gives CATSSSGGESLEQYF.

J is TRBJ1-2 and V is TRBV19; no firm D call. CDR3 size: 13 residues. Trimming left V 3 bases short and J 7 bases short, with 12 bases between. Germline lookup yields CDR1 LNHDA and CDR2 SQIVND (reference sequence). CDR3 in DNA: TGTGCCAGTAGTATGACCGTGGAGAGTGGCTACACCTTC. It yields the protein CASSMTVESGYTF.

This rearrangement joins TRBV15 to TRBJ1-1; no clear D. The V and J ends lost 0 bases and 1 base respectively, with 3 bases between them. In germline, CDR1 is LNHNV, CDR2 YYDKDF (reference sequence). CDR3 length: 13 residues. The CDR3 bases are TGTGCCACCAGCAGAGATAGGAACACTGAAGCTTTCTTT. Translation: CATSRDRNTEAFF.

J is TRBJ1-1 and V is TRBV18, with 7 bases aligning to TRBD1. The V gene end was trimmed by 3 bases and the J gene end by 1 base; junction bases not matched to a gene: 2. This CDR3 contains 14 residues. From germline, CDR1 is KGHSH and CDR2 LQKENI. The CDR3 sequence: CASSPGQRNTEAFF. The CDR3 DNA is TGTGCCAGCTCACCGGGACAGAGGAACACTGAAGCTTTCTTT.

The chain recombines TRBV6-1 with TRBJ1-6, with D unresolved. Germline CDR1 MNHNS, CDR2 SASEGT. This CDR3 has 15 amino acids. V was shortened by 9 bases and J by 3 bases, with 15 bases between the two germline ends. Here the CDR3 reads CASNPVPVYNSPLHF. The CDR3 bases are TGTGCCAGTAACCCTGTCCCGGTCTATAATTCACCCCTCCACTTT.

This sequence joins TRBV6-4 and TRBJ2-3; TRBD1 aligns across 7 bases. CDR1 MRHNA and CDR2 SNTAGT come from the germline V gene. The V segment lost 2 bases and the J segment 4 bases; nucleotides outside the gene matches: 6. This CDR3 has 15 residues. The chain's CDR3 is CASSDKTGDSDTQYF. CDR3 DNA: TGTGCCAGCAGTGACAAAACAGGGGATTCAGATACGCAGTATTTT.

CDR3 sequence (DNA): TGTGCCAGCAGCTTAAGGCAGGGAGGCTACAATGAGCAGTTCTTC. It encodes CASSLRQGGYNEQFF. This chain joins TRBV7-9 and TRBJ2-1, with D possibly TRBD2 on 6 matching bases. V was cut by 2 bases and J by 3 bases, with 11 bases left in between. The CDR3 is 15 residues long. Per the germline V gene, CDR1 is SEHNR and CDR2 is FQNEAQ (reference sequence).

V and J are TRBV5-1 and TRBJ1-1; D ambiguous. Germline V gives CDR1 SGHRS, CDR2 YFSETQ. The CDR3 is 14 amino acids. V lost 1 base to trimming and J lost 3 bases, with 10 bases between them. This CDR3 reads CASSLRERYTEAFF. The CDR3 DNA reads TGCGCCAGCAGCTTGAGAGAGCGGTACACTGAAGCTTTCTTT.

This clone was seen more than once but under ten times. The genes are TRBV4-3 and TRBJ1-2; no firm D call. Germline V gene data show CDR1 as LGHNA and CDR2 as YSLEER. V lost 1 base and J 6 bases, leaving 3 bases between the germline ends. CDR3 length: 11 amino acids. The CDR3 loop is CASSQGDGYTF. CDR3 DNA sequence: TGCGCCAGCAGCCAAGGCGATGGCTACACCTTC.

Of note for this clone: The junction shows a germline mismatch at one end, possibly a read error. The chain joins TRBV30 to TRBJ1-5; possibly TRBD1 for D (6 bases). Germline-derived CDR1 and CDR2 are GTSNPN and SVGIG (reference sequence). CDR3 size: 14 residues. CDR3 amino acids: CAWSQGTLNQPQNF. The CDR3 nucleotides read TGTGCCTGGAGCCAGGGGACCCTCAATCAGCCCCAGAATTTT.

The genes are TRBV18 and TRBJ2-3, with D hard to call. From germline, CDR1 is KGHSH and CDR2 LQKENI. The ends were cut back, 3 bases at V and 0 bases at J, with 13 bases in the middle. The CDR3 consists of 16 residues. For the CDR3, the DNA is TGTGCCAGCTCACCGAGACAAGCTAAAAGCACAGATACGCAGTATTTT. Its translation: CASSPRQAKSTDTQYF.

This chain uses TRBV7-8 with TRBJ1-2, with a tentative D call TRBD1 (5 bases). Germline lookup yields CDR1 SGHVS and CDR2 FQNEAQ. CDR3 length: 13 amino acids. V was trimmed by 5 bases and J by 4 bases, leaving 11 bases between them. This CDR3 is CASSKRDLYGYTF. In DNA, the CDR3 is TGTGCCAGCAGCAAGCGGGACCTCTATGGCTACACCTTC.

This sequence joins TRBV9 and TRBJ2-5; 9 bases agree with TRBD1. Germline loops: CDR1 SGDLS, CDR2 YYNGEE. The CDR3 is made up of 13 amino acids. V lost 3 bases to trimming and J lost 5 bases; unmatched junction nucleotides: 2. CDR3: CASSDRGPETQYF. CDR3 nucleotides: TGTGCCAGCAGCGACAGGGGGCCGGAGACCCAGTACTTC.

The chain has TRBV6-6 and TRBJ1-1; 8 bases are shared with TRBD1. With 5 bases clipped from V and 1 base from J, the junction kept 3 bases outside the gene matches. The CDR3 runs to 14 residues. Germline V gene lookup returns CDR1 MNHNY and CDR2 SVGAGI (reference sequence). The chain's CDR3 is CASSNGQGNTEAFF. The CDR3 region has the DNA TGTGCCAGCAGTAATGGACAGGGGAACACTGAAGCTTTCTTT.

The rearrangement uses TRBV28 and TRBJ2-1, with D perhaps matching TRBD1 (6 bases). The germline V and J ends were trimmed by 3 bases and 9 bases, with 9 bases remaining between them. The germline V gene has CDR1 MDHEN and CDR2 SYDVKM. This CDR3 is 12 amino acids long. In DNA, the CDR3 is TGTGCCAGCAGTTTTCAGGGGTTTGAGCAGTTCTTC. Residues: CASSFQGFEQFF.

The chain has TRBV6-4 and TRBJ2-3, with TRBD2 matching over 7 bases. The CDR3 totals 15 residues. The ends lost 4 bases at V and 4 bases at J; junction bases unmatched: 8. Germline CDR1 and CDR2: MRHNA and SNTAGT. In DNA, the CDR3 is TGTGCCAGCAGTGTTGCTAGCGGTACCCCAGATACGCAGTATTTT. It is translated as CASSVASGTPDTQYF.

The V gene is TRBV27, the J gene TRBJ1-2; maybe TRBD1 (5 bases). This CDR3 has 13 residues. Trimming pared 2 bases from V and 2 bases from J, leaving 6 bases between. The germline CDR1 and CDR2 sequences are MNHEY and SMNVEV (reference sequence). The CDR3 region has the DNA TGTGCCAGCAGTTTACGGGGGAACTATGGCTACACCTTC. Amino acid sequence: CASSLRGNYGYTF.

The V gene is TRBV7-6, the J gene TRBJ2-5; D might be TRBD2 (6 bases). This CDR3 comprises 14 residues. V gave up 1 base and J gave up 5 bases, with 11 bases separating them. The germline CDR1 and CDR2 sequences are SGHVS and FNYEAQ. The DNA of the CDR3 is TGTGCCAGCAGCTTAGAAAGGGGAGGTGAGACCCAGTACTTC. The encoded protein is CASSLERGGETQYF. The full variable domain, its missing parts supplied by reference TRBV7-6 and TRBJ2-5, is GAGVSQSPRYKVTKRGQDVALRCDPISGHVSLYWYRQALGQGPEFLTYFNYEAQQDKSGLPNDRFSAERPEGSISTLTIQRTEQRDSAMYRCASSLERGGETQYFGPGTRLLVL.